These T cell receptor beta chains were read from a single sample in a study of regulatory T cells in long-lasting Graves disease. TCRdb ran MiXCR on the multiplex PCR reads and lists one entry per CDR3 protein. The data hold about 660,000 distinct CDR3 sequences, with roughly 30% observed a single time. Material: peripheral blood mononuclear cells (PBMCs), obtained when the disease was refractory, from a patient treated with antithyroid drugs. The receptors derive from a female donor with Graves disease. The CDR3 runs from the conserved cysteine through the conserved F or W. D genes are given only for firm matches. Clone size is stated in some rows and not others, as once, few, many or a class when expanded.

TRBJ1-5,many,TRBD1,TRBV7-2,TGTGCCAGCAGCTTGACAGGGATCAATCAGCCCCAGCATTTT,CASSLTGINQPQHF
TRBJ1-4,-,TRBD1,TRBV12-5,TGTGCTAGTGGTTTGGCCACAGGGGGCCTCACTAATGAAAAACTGTTTTTT,CASGLATGGLTNEKLFF
TRBJ1-4,-,-,TRBV2,TGTGCCAGTAGAAGGGCCCGGGCAACTAATGAAAAACTGTTTTTT,CASRRARATNEKLFF
TRBJ1-2,many,-,TRBV6-5,TGTGCCAGCAGTTACGGGGACCTTGGGGCCAATGGCTACACCTTC,CASSYGDLGANGYTF
TRBJ2-7,-,TRBD2,TRBV10-3,TGTGCCACATACGGGGCTAGCGGGAGTAGGACGCAGTACTTC,CATYGASGSRTQYF
TRBJ1-2,-,TRBD1,TRBV6-1,TGTGCCAGCAGTCCCCGGGGACAGACACTCTGGGCCACCTTC,CASSPRGQTLWATF
TRBJ2-2,-,-,TRBV14,TGTGCCAGCGTGCGATTAGCAGTGAACACCGGGGAGCTGTTTTTT,CASVRLAVNTGELFF
TRBJ1-2,many,-,TRBV28,TGTGCCAGCAGTTTAGAGCAGTTCTATGGCTACACCTTC,CASSLEQFYGYTF
TRBJ2-7,once,TRBD2,TRBV20-1,TGCAGTGCTAGGGGACTAGCGGGGGCTAGCTCCTACGAGCAGTACTTC,CSARGLAGASSYEQYF
TRBJ1-1,-,-,TRBV13,TGTGCCAGCAGCTTATACAGGGCCTTCCGGGGTGACACTGAAGCTTTCTTT,CASSLYRAFRGDTEAFF
TRBJ2-2,-,-,TRBV7-2,TGTGCCAGCGGGCGGACATGGCTCACCGGGGAGCTGTTTTTT,CASGRTWLTGELFF
TRBJ1-2,-,-,TRBV19,TGTGCCAGTAGTACGGGGTACCGGGATAACTATGGCTACACCTTC,CASSTGYRDNYGYTF
TRBJ2-7,few,-,TRBV10-2,TGCGCCAGCAGTAATCGTGCTGGGGGCCCATCCTACGAGCAGTACTTC,CASSNRAGGPSYEQYF
TRBJ1-1,few,-,TRBV20-1,TGCAGTGCTAGCGAGGGTATGGGCACTGAAGCTTTCTTT,CSASEGMGTEAFF
TRBJ2-7,many,-,TRBV12-3/TRBV12-4,TGTGCCAGCAGAGTGGGCCGTTCGATCATGGGCGAGCAGTACTTC,CASRVGRSIMGEQYF
TRBJ1-5,once,TRBD1,TRBV27,TGTGCCAGCTCCAGTTGGAGACAGGGGGATCAGCCCCAGCATTTT,CASSSWRQGDQPQHF
TRBJ1-5,few,-,TRBV3-1,TGTGCCAGCAGCCAATCTGGGGGGGTGAGCAATCAGCCCCAGCATTTT,CASSQSGGVSNQPQHF
TRBJ1-2,many,-,TRBV2,TGTGCCAGCAGCCCCGGAAAGTATGGCTACACCTTC,CASSPGKYGYTF
TRBJ2-5,few,TRBD1,TRBV28,TGTGCCAGCAGTTCGGCAGGGGGCGTTGAGACCCAGTACTTC,CASSSAGGVETQYF
TRBJ2-7,few,-,TRBV29-1,TGCAGCGGATCCTACGAGCAGTACTTC,CSGSYEQYF
TRBJ2-7,few,TRBD2,TRBV15,TGTGCCACCAGCAGAGATCCGGGAGGCGAGCAGTACTTC,CATSRDPGGEQYF
TRBJ2-7,many,-,TRBV2,TGTGCCAGCTCGGACAGCTCCTACGAGCAGTACTTC,CASSDSSYEQYF
TRBJ2-2,few,TRBD2,TRBV6-1,TGTGCCAGCAGGGCCGGGACTAGCGGGACGGCCGGGGAGCTGTTTTTT,CASRAGTSGTAGELFF
TRBJ1-1,-,-,TRBV19,TGTGCCAGTAGTATTAACAAACGGAACACTGAAGCTTTCTTT,CASSINKRNTEAFF
TRBJ2-6,-,TRBD1,TRBV29-1,TGCAGCGTGGGACAGGGTGCGGTCTCTGGGGCCAACGTCCTGACTTTC,CSVGQGAVSGANVLTF
TRBJ1-5,few,-,TRBV15,TGTGCCACCAGCAGCGGGGAGGAGAATCAGCCCCAGCATTTT,CATSSGEENQPQHF
TRBJ1-1,few,-,TRBV5-5,TGTGCCAGCAGCCATGGGGGACCGCCGAACACTGAAGCTTTCTTT,CASSHGGPPNTEAFF
TRBJ1-1,few,-,TRBV6-2/TRBV6-3,TGTGCCAGCAGTTACTCGCTCGCGCCGCCTTATGAAGCTTTCTTT,CASSYSLAPPYEAFF
TRBJ2-7,few,TRBD2,TRBV6-2/TRBV6-3,TGTGCCAGCAGTTCCTTTAGCGGGAGGGCCGGGGGGTACGAGCAGTACTTC,CASSSFSGRAGGYEQYF
TRBJ1-4,few,-,TRBV7-2,TGTGCCAGCAGCCCCCAGGGACCAACTAATGAAAAACTGTTTTTT,CASSPQGPTNEKLFF
TRBJ1-2,-,TRBD1,TRBV29-1,TGCAGCAATGACAGGGCCTACGGCTACACCTTC,CSNDRAYGYTF
TRBJ2-4,-,-,TRBV5-1,TGCGCCAGCAGCCTGGAGCCAGCGATACAGCCAGGAAACATTCAGTACTTC,CASSLEPAIQPGNIQYF
TRBJ2-1,once,TRBD2,TRBV12-3/TRBV12-4,TGTGCCAGCAGCTTCGGACTAGCGGAGGACAATGAGCAGTTCTTC,CASSFGLAEDNEQFF
TRBJ1-2,few,-,TRBV6-5,TGTGCCAGCAGTTACTCGGAGTCAGCTGGCTACACCTTC,CASSYSESAGYTF
TRBJ2-1,-,TRBD1,TRBV5-1,TGCGCCAGCAGTTGGGACAGCTTATACAATGAGCAGTTCTTC,CASSWDSLYNEQFF
TRBJ1-1,-,TRBD1,TRBV6-1,TGTGCCAGCAGCCAAGCAGGGGGCTGGGGGTCCCTTATAGCTTTCTTT,CASSQAGGWGSLIAFF
TRBJ2-4,few,TRBD1,TRBV11-2,TGTGCCAGCAGCGAGACAGGGGGGGAACACATTCAGTACTTC,CASSETGGEHIQYF
TRBJ1-6,-,-,TRBV13,TGTGCCAGCAGCTTATTCGGACCGAAGTATAATTCACCCCTCCACTTT,CASSLFGPKYNSPLHF
TRBJ1-4,-,-,TRBV5-1,TGCGCCAGCACCTCGGCGGGGGGCACTAATGAAAAACTGTTTTTT,CASTSAGGTNEKLFF
TRBJ2-5,many,TRBD1,TRBV6-1,TGTGCCAGCAGTGAAGCTTGGACAGGGAGGGAGACCCAGTACTTC,CASSEAWTGRETQYF
TRBJ1-1,-,-,TRBV20-1,TGCAGTGCTAGTCTTGGCCCACTGGGCACTGAAGCTTTCTTT,CSASLGPLGTEAFF
TRBJ2-7,-,TRBD2,TRBV3-1,TGTGCCAGCAGCCGGTCTAGCGGAGTAGCCTACGAGCAGTACTTC,CASSRSSGVAYEQYF
TRBJ2-7,-,-,TRBV20-1,TGCAGTGCTAGAGCCTCAGCACTATCCCGGGGGGAGCAGTACTTC,CSARASALSRGEQYF
TRBJ1-1,once,-,TRBV6-5,TGTGCCAGCAGTTTCTTACTGATAGGGAACACTGAAGCTTTCTTT,CASSFLLIGNTEAFF
TRBJ1-1,few,TRBD1,TRBV19,TGTGCCAGTAGTATAACAGGGGCGGACACTGAAGCTTTCTTT,CASSITGADTEAFF
TRBJ1-2,once,-,TRBV25-1,TGTGCCAGCAGTTTGGGGTCCCCTAACTATGGCTACACCTTC,CASSLGSPNYGYTF
TRBJ2-7,-,-,TRBV6-1,TGTGCCAGCAGTAAGACGTCGTCGTCCTACGAGCAGTACTTC,CASSKTSSSYEQYF